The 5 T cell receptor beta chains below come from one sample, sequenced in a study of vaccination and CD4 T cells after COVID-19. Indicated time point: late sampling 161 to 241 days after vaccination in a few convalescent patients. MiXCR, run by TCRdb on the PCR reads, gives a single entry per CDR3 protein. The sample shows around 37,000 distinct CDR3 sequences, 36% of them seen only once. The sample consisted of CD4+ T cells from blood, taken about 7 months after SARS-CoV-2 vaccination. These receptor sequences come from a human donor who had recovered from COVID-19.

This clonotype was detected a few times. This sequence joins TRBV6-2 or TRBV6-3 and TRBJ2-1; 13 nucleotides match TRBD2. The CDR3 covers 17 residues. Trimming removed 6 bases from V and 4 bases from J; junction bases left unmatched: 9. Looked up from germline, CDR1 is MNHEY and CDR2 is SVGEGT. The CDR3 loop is CASRSPQGLAGYNEQFF. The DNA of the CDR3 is TGTGCCAGCAGATCACCCCAGGGACTAGCGGGATACAATGAGCAGTTCTTC.

The CDR3 nucleotides read TGTGCCAGCAGGGAAGGGACTAGCGGGAGGGTCGGGAGCTACGAGCAGTACTTC. Translating it yields CASREGTSGRVGSYEQYF. The V gene is TRBV6-2 or TRBV6-3, the J gene TRBJ2-7, with TRBD2 identical over 16 bases. The length of the CDR3 is 18 residues. Trimming took 6 bases from V and 3 from J; bases not matched to a gene: 11. The germline V gene has CDR1 MNHEY and CDR2 SVGEGT.

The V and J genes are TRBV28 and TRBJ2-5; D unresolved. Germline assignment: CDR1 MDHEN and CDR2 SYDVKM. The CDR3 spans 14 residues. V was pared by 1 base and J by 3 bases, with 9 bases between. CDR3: CASSLFFSKETQYF. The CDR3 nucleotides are TGTGCCAGCAGTTTATTCTTCTCTAAAGAGACCCAGTACTTC.

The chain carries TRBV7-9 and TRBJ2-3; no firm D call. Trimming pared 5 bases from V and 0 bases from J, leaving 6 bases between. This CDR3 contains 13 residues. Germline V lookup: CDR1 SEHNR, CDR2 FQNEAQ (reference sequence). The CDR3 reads CASSPGSTDTQYF. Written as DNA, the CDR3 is TGTGCCAGCAGCCCTGGGAGCACAGATACGCAGTATTTT.

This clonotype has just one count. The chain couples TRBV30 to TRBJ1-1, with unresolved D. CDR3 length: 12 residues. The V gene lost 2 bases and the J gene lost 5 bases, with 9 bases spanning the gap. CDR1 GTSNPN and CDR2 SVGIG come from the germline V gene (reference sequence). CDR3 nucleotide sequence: TGTGCCTGGAGTTCGGGGAGGACTGAAGCTTTCTTT. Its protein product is CAWSSGRTEAFF.